Shown below are 24 T cell receptor beta chains from a single sample sequenced in a study of shared clonotypes between healthy human individuals. Method: immunoSEQ multiplex PCR; TCRdb's copy keeps in-frame clones and lacks some. Of some 470,000 clones in the sample, 76% were seen once. The sequenced material came from PBMCs. The receptors come from a woman aged 40 to 50 in good health. Some clones in this sample may be carry-over from other donors' samples.

The chain uses TRBV4-3 and TRBJ2-7, with 7 bases that match TRBD2. The V segment lost 0 bases and the J segment 0 bases; nucleotides outside the gene matches: 5. Germline V gives CDR1 LGHNA, CDR2 YSLEER. The CDR3 sequence is 16 residues long. The CDR3 reads CASSQDLASGSYEQYF. DNA for the CDR3: TGCGCCAGCAGCCAAGATCTGGCTAGCGGCTCCTACGAGCAGTACTTC.

Comment on this clone: The sample carries other DNA sequences with the same CDR3. The V gene is TRBV5-4, the J gene TRBJ2-1; 8 bases line up with TRBD2. Looked up from germline, CDR1 is SGHNT and CDR2 is YYREEE (reference sequence). CDR3 length: 16 residues. Trimming at V came to 0 bases and at J to 5 bases, leaving 7 bases not matched to a gene. The CDR3 DNA is TGTGCCAGCAGCTTGGGTGGGCTAGCGGGCAACAATGAGCAGTTCTTC. The encoded protein is CASSLGGLAGNNEQFF. The full variable domain, its missing parts supplied by reference TRBV5-4 and TRBJ2-1, is ETGVTQSPTHLIKTRGQQVTLRCSSQSGHNTVSWYQQALGQGPQFIFQYYREEENGRGNFPPRFSGLQFPNYSSELNVNALELDDSALYLCASSLGGLAGNNEQFFGPGTRLTVL.

The chain employs TRBV7-9 and TRBJ2-5; D is unclear. V dropped 5 bases and J dropped 7 bases, with 14 bases sitting between them. There are 13 residues in the CDR3. Germline V gene data show CDR1 as SEHNR and CDR2 as FQNEAQ (reference sequence). Written as DNA, the CDR3 is TGTGCCAGCAGCCCCCGGGCACCGGGGACCCAGTACTTC. Protein: CASSPRAPGTQYF.

J is TRBJ2-1 and V is TRBV2; possibly TRBD1 for D (6 bases). The germline V gene has CDR1 SNHLY and CDR2 FYNNEI. The V end was cut by 7 bases, the J end by 6 bases, with 10 bases between. This CDR3 region has 12 residues. The CDR3: CASTSGANEQFF. CDR3 nucleotide sequence: TGTGCCAGCACTTCAGGGGCCAATGAGCAGTTCTTC. Together with reference TRBV2 and TRBJ2-1, the CDR3 gives the full variable domain: EPEVTQTPSHQVTQMGQEVILRCVPISNHLYFYWYRQILGQKVEFLVSFYNNEISEKSEIFDDQFSVERPDGSNFTLKIRSTKLEDSAMYFCASTSGANEQFFGPGTRLTVL.

This chain links TRBV5-1 with TRBJ2-7; 15 positions agree with TRBD2. Germline assignment: CDR1 SGHRS and CDR2 YFSETQ. The CDR3 contains 18 residues. V shed 4 bases and J 3 bases; nucleotides not matched to a gene: 11. The chain's CDR3 is CASSPGLAGGPIIYEQYF. CDR3 nucleotide sequence: TGCGCCAGCAGCCCTGGACTAGCGGGAGGGCCAATCATCTACGAGCAGTACTTC.

V and J are TRBV7-9 and TRBJ1-2; possible D gene TRBD1, 5 bases. Germline V gene data show CDR1 as SEHNR and CDR2 as FQNEAQ (reference sequence). The CDR3 loop spans 15 amino acids. Trimming took 4 bases from V and 3 from J, leaving 15 bases between them. This chain's CDR3 is CASSSDIGTDYGYTF. CDR3 bases: TGTGCCAGCAGCTCCGATATAGGGACGGACTATGGCTACACCTTC.

This clone was picked up one time. The rearrangement uses TRBV18 and TRBJ1-4, with a possible D match to TRBD1 (5 bases). Germline V gives CDR1 KGHSH, CDR2 LQKENI. This CDR3 is built from 14 residues. V shed 5 bases and J shed 8 bases, with 15 bases lying between them. This CDR3 reads CASSTGLNGEKLFF. As DNA, the CDR3 is TGTGCCAGCTCAACGGGGCTCAACGGGGAAAAACTGTTTTTT.

The V gene is TRBV9, the J gene TRBJ2-4; no reliable D call. Deletions cut 4 bases from V and 12 bases from J, with 14 bases between. The CDR3 is made up of 12 amino acids. Looked up from germline, CDR1 is SGDLS and CDR2 is YYNGEE. The CDR3 spells CASSPTGRDQYF. The CDR3 region has the DNA TGTGCCAGCAGCCCTACCGGACGCGATCAGTACTTC.

The DNA for the CDR3 is TGTGCCAGCAGCCTCCCGGACAGGCCATCTGGCTACACCTTC. Translating gives CASSLPDRPSGYTF. V and J are TRBV4-2 and TRBJ1-2; TRBD1 matches at 7 bases. Germline V gene lookup returns CDR1 LGHNA and CDR2 YNFKEQ. V was pared by 4 bases and J by 7 bases, with 9 bases of the junction left unmatched. The CDR3 has 14 amino acids.

This chain joins TRBV5-1 and TRBJ2-7; D may be TRBD2 (6 bases). The length of the CDR3 is 15 residues. Looked up from germline, CDR1 is SGHRS and CDR2 is YFSETQ. V was pared by 4 bases and J by 3 bases, with 17 bases between. CDR3 in DNA: TGCGCCAGCAGCCTCACGGCCGGGAGCAACTACGAGCAGTACTTC. Translation gives CASSLTAGSNYEQYF.

In this sample, this clone turned up once. The chain links TRBV5-1 to TRBJ2-3; 8 bases match TRBD1. The CDR3 has 13 amino acids. Germline CDR1 and CDR2: SGHRS and YFSETQ. The V and J ends lost 3 bases and 4 bases, in that order; junction bases with no gene match: 1. The CDR3 spells CASSSQGADTQYF. The CDR3 nucleotides are TGCGCCAGCAGCTCACAGGGGGCAGATACGCAGTATTTT.

This chain uses TRBV15 with TRBJ2-2; the D gene is possibly TRBD1 (6 bases). V dropped 0 bases and J dropped 4 bases, with 15 bases sitting between them. CDR1 is LNHNV, CDR2 YYDKDF, per germline (reference sequence). The CDR3 has 17 amino acids. DNA for the CDR3: TGTGCCACCAGCAGAGAATATCCGGACAGAAGCACCGGGGAGCTGTTTTTT. Protein: CATSREYPDRSTGELFF.

In this sample, this clone turned up once. This likely reflects a read error, since a far larger clone is one base away. The chain is built from TRBV28 and TRBJ1-1, with D possibly being TRBD1 (6 bases). Germline V gene data show CDR1 as MDHEN and CDR2 as SYDVKM. This CDR3 spans 12 amino acids. As DNA, the CDR3 is TGTGTCAGTAGGTCAGGGGTAACTGAAGCTTTCTTT. This sequence encodes CVSRSGVTEAFF.

The chain joins TRBV6-5 to TRBJ1-2; D gene unclear. In germline, CDR1 is MNHEY, CDR2 SVGAGI. The CDR3 has 14 amino acids. V lost 2 bases and J lost 4, with 11 bases in between. In DNA form, the CDR3 reads TGTGCCAGCAGTTACGGCAGTCGGAGCTATGGCTACACCTTC. Its translation is CASSYGSRSYGYTF.

This sequence joins TRBV18 and TRBJ2-7; weak D call: TRBD1 (5 bases). Germline CDR1 reads KGHSH; CDR2 reads LQKENI. The germline V and J ends were trimmed by 2 bases and 6 bases, with 17 bases remaining between them. The CDR3 contains 15 residues. The CDR3 nucleotides read TGTGCCAGCTCACCAACCCCAGCCAGAGACAGCGAGCAGTACTTC. It translates to CASSPTPARDSEQYF.

V gene TRBV25-1 combines with J gene TRBJ2-3; TRBD2 matches at 7 bases. CDR3 length equals 14 residues. The germline V gene has CDR1 MGHDK and CDR2 SYGVNS. V lost 8 bases and J lost 1; bases outside the gene matches: 6. CDR3 coding DNA: TGTGCCAGCCGGGACTACTTTGGCACAGATACGCAGTATTTT. Amino acid sequence: CASRDYFGTDTQYF.

The V gene is TRBV11-2, the J gene TRBJ2-1; TRBD2 aligns across 13 bases. V gave up 5 bases and J gave up 8 bases; unmatched junction bases: 6. The CDR3 spans 15 residues. The germline CDR1 and CDR2 sequences are SGHAT and FQNNGV. The CDR3 spells CASSLTSGRVDEQFF. CDR3 DNA: TGTGCCAGCAGCCTAACTAGCGGGAGGGTTGATGAGCAGTTCTTC. Combining the CDR3 with reference TRBV11-2 and TRBJ2-1 gives the whole variable domain EAGVAQSPRYKIIEKRQSVAFWCNPISGHATLYWYQQILGQGPKLLIQFQNNGVVDDSQLPKDRFSAERLKGVDSTLKIQPAKLEDSAVYLCASSLTSGRVDEQFFGPGTRLTVL.

This clone was observed once. The V and J genes are TRBV5-1 and TRBJ1-4; no clear D. Germline CDR1 is SGHRS and CDR2 is YFSETQ. V lost 0 bases to trimming and J lost 8 bases, with 8 bases between them. CDR3 length: 13 residues. The CDR3 spells CASSLDAVEKLFF. Written as DNA, the CDR3 is TGCGCCAGCAGCTTGGACGCAGTCGAAAAACTGTTTTTT. The full variable domain, rest sourced from reference TRBV5-1 and TRBJ1-4, is KAGVTQTPRYLIKTRGQQVTLSCSPISGHRSVSWYQQTPGQGLQFLFEYFSETQRNKGNFPGRFSGRQFSNSRSEMNVSTLELGDSALYLCASSLDAVEKLFFGSGTQLSVL.

J is TRBJ2-3 and V is TRBV6-4; D gene unclear. Germline V gene data show CDR1 as MRHNA and CDR2 as SNTAGT. This CDR3 has 14 residues. Trimming pared 3 bases from V and 0 bases from J, leaving 7 bases between. CDR3 nucleotide sequence: TGTGCCAGCAGTGAGCGGTATAGCACAGATACGCAGTATTTT. Translated: CASSERYSTDTQYF.

This chain uses TRBV19 with TRBJ1-2; D remains ambiguous. Germline assignment: CDR1 LNHDA and CDR2 SQIVND (reference sequence). Trimming removed 3 bases at V and 1 base at J, with 6 bases between. The CDR3 is 13 residues long. CDR3 sequence reads: CASSIESNYGYTF. The CDR3 DNA reads TGTGCCAGTAGTATTGAGAGTAACTATGGCTACACCTTC.

The chain links TRBV18 to TRBJ2-7; D remains unclear. The CDR3 runs 13 residues. V lost 3 bases to trimming and J lost 4 bases, with 10 bases between them. Germline values: CDR1 KGHSH, CDR2 LQKENI. CDR3 region: CASSPQSWYEQYF. The CDR3 DNA reads as TGTGCCAGCTCACCCCAGAGTTGGTACGAGCAGTACTTC.

V is TRBV28 and J is TRBJ2-5; no clear D gene. Trimming took 3 bases from V and 4 from J, leaving 9 bases between them. The germline V gene has CDR1 MDHEN and CDR2 SYDVKM. The CDR3 is made up of 13 amino acids. The CDR3 sequence is CASSFPGIETQYF. CDR3 DNA sequence: TGTGCCAGCAGTTTCCCGGGTATAGAGACCCAGTACTTC.

V usage is TRBV5-1 and J usage is TRBJ2-7; D is possibly TRBD1 or TRBD2 (5 bases each). CDR3 length: 14 residues. Germline V gene sequence: CDR1 SGHRS, CDR2 YFSETQ. The ends were cut back, 1 base at V and 2 bases at J, with 10 bases in the middle. The CDR3 here is CASSLSGGAYEQYF. The DNA for the CDR3 is TGCGCCAGCAGCTTGAGTGGGGGTGCCTACGAGCAGTACTTC.

This clone was counted between two and nine times. The V call is TRBV25-1, the J call TRBJ1-4, with no clear D. The CDR3 has 15 amino acids. CDR1 is MGHDK and CDR2 is SYGVNS in the germline V gene. The V end was cut by 6 bases, the J end by 5 bases, with 16 bases between. CDR3 in amino acids: CASSPPVERNEKLFF. DNA of the CDR3: TGTGCCAGCAGCCCACCCGTCGAGAGGAATGAAAAACTGTTTTTT.